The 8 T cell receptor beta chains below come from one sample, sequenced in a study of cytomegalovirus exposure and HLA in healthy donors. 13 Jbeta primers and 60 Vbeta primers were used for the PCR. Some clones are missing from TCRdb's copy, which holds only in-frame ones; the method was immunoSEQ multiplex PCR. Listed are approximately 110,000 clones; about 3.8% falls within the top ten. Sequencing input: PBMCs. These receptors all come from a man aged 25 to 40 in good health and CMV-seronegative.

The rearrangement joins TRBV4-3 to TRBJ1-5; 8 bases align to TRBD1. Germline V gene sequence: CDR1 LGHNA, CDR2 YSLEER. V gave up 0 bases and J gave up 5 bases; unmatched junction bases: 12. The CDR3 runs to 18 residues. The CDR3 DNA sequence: TGCGCCAGCAGCCAAGAGACCACAGGGGGGGGATTGGATCAGCCCCAGCATTTT. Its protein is CASSQETTGGGLDQPQHF.

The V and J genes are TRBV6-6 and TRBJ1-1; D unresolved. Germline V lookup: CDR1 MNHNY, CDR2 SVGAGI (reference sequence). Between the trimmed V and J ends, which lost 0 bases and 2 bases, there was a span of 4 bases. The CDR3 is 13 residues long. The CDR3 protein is CASSYSTNTEAFF. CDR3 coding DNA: TGTGCCAGCAGTTACTCGACTAACACTGAAGCTTTCTTT.

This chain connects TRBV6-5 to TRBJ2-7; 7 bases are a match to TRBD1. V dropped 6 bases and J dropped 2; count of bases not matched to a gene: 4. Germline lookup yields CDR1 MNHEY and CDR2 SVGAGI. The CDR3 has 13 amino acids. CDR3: CASRRDSTYEQYF. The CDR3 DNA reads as TGTGCCAGCAGAAGGGACAGTACCTACGAGCAGTACTTC.

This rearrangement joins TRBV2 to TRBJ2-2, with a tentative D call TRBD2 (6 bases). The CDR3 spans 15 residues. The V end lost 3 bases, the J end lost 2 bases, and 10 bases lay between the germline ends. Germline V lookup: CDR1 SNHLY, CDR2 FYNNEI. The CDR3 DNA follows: TGTGCCAGCAGTGATCTGGGACTTAACACCGGGGAGCTGTTTTTT. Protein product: CASSDLGLNTGELFF.

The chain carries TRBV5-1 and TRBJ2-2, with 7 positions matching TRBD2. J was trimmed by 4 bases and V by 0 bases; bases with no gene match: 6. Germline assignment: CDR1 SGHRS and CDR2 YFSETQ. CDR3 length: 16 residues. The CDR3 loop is CASSLAAAGVTGELFF. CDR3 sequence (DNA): TGCGCCAGCAGCTTGGCGGCGGCGGGGGTCACCGGGGAGCTGTTTTTT.

The CDR3 loop is CASSPGTSGGRKGPDTQYF. CDR3 in DNA: TGTGCCAGCAGCCCTGGGACTAGCGGGGGACGAAAGGGCCCAGATACGCAGTATTTT. The V gene is TRBV5-4, the J gene TRBJ2-3, with 14 nucleotides matching TRBD2. V dropped 4 bases and J dropped 4; count of bases not matched to a gene: 14. In germline, CDR1 is SGHNT, CDR2 YYREEE (reference sequence). This CDR3 comprises 19 residues. The full variable domain, rest sourced from reference TRBV5-4 and TRBJ2-3, is ETGVTQSPTHLIKTRGQQVTLRCSSQSGHNTVSWYQQALGQGPQFIFQYYREEENGRGNFPPRFSGLQFPNYSSELNVNALELDDSALYLCASSPGTSGGRKGPDTQYFGPGTRLTVL.

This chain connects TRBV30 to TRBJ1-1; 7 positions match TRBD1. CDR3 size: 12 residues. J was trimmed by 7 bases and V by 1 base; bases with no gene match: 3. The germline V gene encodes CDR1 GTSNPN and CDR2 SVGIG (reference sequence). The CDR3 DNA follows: TGTGCCTGGAGTGGACAGGGCGGTGAAGCTTTCTTT. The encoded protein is CAWSGQGGEAFF.

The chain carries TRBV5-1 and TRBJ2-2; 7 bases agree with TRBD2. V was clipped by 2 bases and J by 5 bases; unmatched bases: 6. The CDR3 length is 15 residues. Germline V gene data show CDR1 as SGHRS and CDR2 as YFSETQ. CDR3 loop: CASSFRTSWTGELFF. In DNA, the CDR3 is TGCGCCAGCAGCTTTAGGACTAGTTGGACCGGGGAGCTGTTTTTT.